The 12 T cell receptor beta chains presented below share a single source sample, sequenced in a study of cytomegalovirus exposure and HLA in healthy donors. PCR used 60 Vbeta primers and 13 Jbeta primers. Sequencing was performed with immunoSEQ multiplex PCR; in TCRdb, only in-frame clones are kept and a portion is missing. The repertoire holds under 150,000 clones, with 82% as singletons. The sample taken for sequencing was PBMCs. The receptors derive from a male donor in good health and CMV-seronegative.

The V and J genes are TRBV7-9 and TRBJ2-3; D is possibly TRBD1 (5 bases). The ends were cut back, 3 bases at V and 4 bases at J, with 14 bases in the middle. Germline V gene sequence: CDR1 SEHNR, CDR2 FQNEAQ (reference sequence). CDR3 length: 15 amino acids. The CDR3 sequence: CASSFSSTAPDTQYF. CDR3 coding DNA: TGTGCCAGCAGCTTTTCCTCGACAGCACCAGATACGCAGTATTTT.

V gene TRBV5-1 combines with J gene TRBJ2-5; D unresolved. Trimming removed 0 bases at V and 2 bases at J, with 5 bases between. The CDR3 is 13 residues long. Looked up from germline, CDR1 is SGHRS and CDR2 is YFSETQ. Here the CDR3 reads CASSLDAQETQYF. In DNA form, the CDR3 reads TGCGCCAGCAGCTTGGACGCGCAAGAGACCCAGTACTTC. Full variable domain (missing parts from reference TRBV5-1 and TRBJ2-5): KAGVTQTPRYLIKTRGQQVTLSCSPISGHRSVSWYQQTPGQGLQFLFEYFSETQRNKGNFPGRFSGRQFSNSRSEMNVSTLELGDSALYLCASSLDAQETQYFGPGTRLLVL.

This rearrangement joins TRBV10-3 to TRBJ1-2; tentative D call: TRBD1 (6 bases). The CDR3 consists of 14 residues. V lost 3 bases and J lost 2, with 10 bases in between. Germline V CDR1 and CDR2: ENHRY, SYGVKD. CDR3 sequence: CAISEQGVNYGYTF. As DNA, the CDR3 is TGTGCCATCAGTGAACAGGGCGTCAACTATGGCTACACCTTC.

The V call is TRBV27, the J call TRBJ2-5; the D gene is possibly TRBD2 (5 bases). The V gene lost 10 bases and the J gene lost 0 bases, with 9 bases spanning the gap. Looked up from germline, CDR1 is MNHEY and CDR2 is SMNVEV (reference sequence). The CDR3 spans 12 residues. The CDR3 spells CATTDYQETQYF. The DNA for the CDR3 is TGTGCCACCACGGACTACCAAGAGACCCAGTACTTC.

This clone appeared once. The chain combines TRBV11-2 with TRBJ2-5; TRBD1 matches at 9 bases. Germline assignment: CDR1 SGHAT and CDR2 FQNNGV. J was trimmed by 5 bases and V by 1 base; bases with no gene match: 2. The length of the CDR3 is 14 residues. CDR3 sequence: CASSLADRGETQYF. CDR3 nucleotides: TGTGCCAGCAGCTTAGCAGACAGGGGGGAGACCCAGTACTTC. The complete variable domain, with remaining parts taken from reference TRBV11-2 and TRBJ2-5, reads EAGVAQSPRYKIIEKRQSVAFWCNPISGHATLYWYQQILGQGPKLLIQFQNNGVVDDSQLPKDRFSAERLKGVDSTLKIQPAKLEDSAVYLCASSLADRGETQYFGPGTRLLVL.

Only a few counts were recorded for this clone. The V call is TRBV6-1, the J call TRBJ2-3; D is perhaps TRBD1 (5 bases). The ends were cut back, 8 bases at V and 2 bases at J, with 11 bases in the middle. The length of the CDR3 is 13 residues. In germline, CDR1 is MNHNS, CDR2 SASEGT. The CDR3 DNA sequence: TGTGCCAGCGGGGCTCCGCTCACAGATACGCAGTATTTT. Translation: CASGAPLTDTQYF.

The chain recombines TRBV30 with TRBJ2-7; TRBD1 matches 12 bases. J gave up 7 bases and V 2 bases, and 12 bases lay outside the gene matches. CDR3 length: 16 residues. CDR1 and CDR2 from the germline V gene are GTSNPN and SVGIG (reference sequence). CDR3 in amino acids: CAWSRRSGQGAREQYF. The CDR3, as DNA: TGTGCCTGGAGTCGTCGCTCGGGACAGGGGGCGCGGGAGCAGTACTTC.

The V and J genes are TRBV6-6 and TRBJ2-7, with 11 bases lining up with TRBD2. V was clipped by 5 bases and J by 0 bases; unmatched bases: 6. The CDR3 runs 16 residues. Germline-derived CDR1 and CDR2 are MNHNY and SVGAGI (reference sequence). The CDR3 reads CASSLETSGNSYEQYF. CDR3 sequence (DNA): TGTGCCAGCAGTCTCGAGACTAGCGGGAACTCCTACGAGCAGTACTTC.

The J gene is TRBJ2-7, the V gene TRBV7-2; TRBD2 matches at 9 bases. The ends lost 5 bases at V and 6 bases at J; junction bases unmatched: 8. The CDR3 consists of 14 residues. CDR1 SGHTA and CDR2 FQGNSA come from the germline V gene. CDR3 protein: CASSGAGLAGEQYF. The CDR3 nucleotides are TGTGCCAGCAGCGGGGCGGGACTAGCTGGCGAGCAGTACTTC.

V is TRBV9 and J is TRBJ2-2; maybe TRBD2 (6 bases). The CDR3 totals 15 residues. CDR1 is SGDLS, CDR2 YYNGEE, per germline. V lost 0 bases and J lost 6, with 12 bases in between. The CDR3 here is CASSVGGIEAGELFF. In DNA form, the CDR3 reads TGTGCCAGCAGCGTAGGCGGGATTGAGGCCGGGGAGCTGTTTTTT.

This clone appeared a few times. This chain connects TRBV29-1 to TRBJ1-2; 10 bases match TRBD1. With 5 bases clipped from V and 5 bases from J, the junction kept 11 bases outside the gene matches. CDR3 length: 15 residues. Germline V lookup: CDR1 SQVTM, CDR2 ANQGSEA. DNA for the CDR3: TGCAGCGTTTGGACCGGGACAGGGGTTTGGTATGGCTACACCTTC. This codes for CSVWTGTGVWYGYTF.

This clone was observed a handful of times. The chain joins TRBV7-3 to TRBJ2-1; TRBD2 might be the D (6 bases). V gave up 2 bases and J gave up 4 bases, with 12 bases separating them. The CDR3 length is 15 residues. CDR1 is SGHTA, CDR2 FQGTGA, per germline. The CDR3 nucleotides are TGTGCCAGCAGCTTAGCCATAGCGGCGTACAATGAGCAGTTCTTC. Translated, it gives CASSLAIAAYNEQFF.